This T cell receptor beta chain was captured in a study of T-cell reconstitution after alpha-beta-depleted transplantation in children. Study-level points and caveats: In patients about two months after transplant, alpha-beta T cells reportedly arose from several hundred expanded graft clones.

Deletions cut 5 bases from V and 3 bases from J, with 9 bases between. CDR3 size: 12 residues. In germline, CDR1 is DFQATT, CDR2 SNEGSKA (reference sequence). The authors prepared the TCRbeta library with unique molecular identifiers. MiXCR, run by TCRdb on the PCR reads, gives a single entry per CDR3 protein. The sample carries 500,000 to 750,000 distinct CDR3 sequences, 25% to 30% recorded once. In the case of this clonotype: Its cognate antigen is unknown.

Sequencing used PBMCs, obtained before TCRalphabeta/CD19-depleted stem cell transplant. J is TRBJ2-3 and V is TRBV20-1; D uncertain. The origin of this receptor is a boy younger than two with Wiskott-Aldrich syndrome, due to receive a stem cell transplant. The CDR3 sequence is CSAPRQTDTQYF. The CDR3 region has the DNA TGCAGTGCTCCCCGCCAGACAGATACGCAGTATTTT.